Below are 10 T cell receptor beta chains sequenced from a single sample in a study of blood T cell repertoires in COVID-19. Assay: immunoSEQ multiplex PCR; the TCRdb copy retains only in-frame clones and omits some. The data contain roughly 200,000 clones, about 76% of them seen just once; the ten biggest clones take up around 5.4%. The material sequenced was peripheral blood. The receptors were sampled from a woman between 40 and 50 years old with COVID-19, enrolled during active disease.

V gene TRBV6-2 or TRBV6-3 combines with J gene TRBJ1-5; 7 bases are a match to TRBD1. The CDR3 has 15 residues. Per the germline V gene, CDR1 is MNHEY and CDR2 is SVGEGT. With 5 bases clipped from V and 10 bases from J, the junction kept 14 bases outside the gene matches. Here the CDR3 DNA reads TGTGCCAGCAGTACCCCAAACAGGGGCGAAGCTCCCCAGCATTTT. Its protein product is CASSTPNRGEAPQHF.

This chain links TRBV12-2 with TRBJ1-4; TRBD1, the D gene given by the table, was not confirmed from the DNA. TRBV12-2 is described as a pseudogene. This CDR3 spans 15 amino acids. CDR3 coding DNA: TGTGCAAGTCGCTCAAGGGACAGCGGGAATGAAAAACTGTTTTTT. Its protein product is CASRSRDSGNEKLFF.

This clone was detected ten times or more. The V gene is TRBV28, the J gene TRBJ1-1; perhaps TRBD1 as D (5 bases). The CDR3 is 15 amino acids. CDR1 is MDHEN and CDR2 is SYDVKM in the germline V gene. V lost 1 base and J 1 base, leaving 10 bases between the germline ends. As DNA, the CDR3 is TGTGCCAGCAGTTTATATGGGGCCCGGAACACTGAAGCTTTCTTT. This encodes CASSLYGARNTEAFF.

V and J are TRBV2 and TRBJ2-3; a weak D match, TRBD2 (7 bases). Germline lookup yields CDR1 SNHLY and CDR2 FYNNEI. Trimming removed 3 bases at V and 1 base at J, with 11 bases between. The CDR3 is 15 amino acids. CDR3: CASSDPGGGTDTQYF. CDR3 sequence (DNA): TGTGCCAGCAGTGACCCGGGGGGCGGCACAGATACGCAGTATTTT.

This chain's CDR3 is CASSQDRYGDTQYF. CDR3 in DNA: TGTGCCAGCAGCCAAGATCGATACGGAGATACGCAGTATTTT. The chain recombines TRBV14 with TRBJ2-3, with D unresolved. V was pared by 0 bases and J by 5 bases, with 9 bases between. CDR3 size: 14 residues. Germline CDR1 reads SGHDN; CDR2 reads FVKESK.

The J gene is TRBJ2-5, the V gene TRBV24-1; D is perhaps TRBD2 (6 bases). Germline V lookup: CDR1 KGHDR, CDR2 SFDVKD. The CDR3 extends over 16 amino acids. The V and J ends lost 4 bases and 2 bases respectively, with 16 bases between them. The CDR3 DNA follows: TGTGCCACCAGTGAGTCCCGGGGGTCACTACAAGAGACCCAGTACTTC. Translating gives CATSESRGSLQETQYF.

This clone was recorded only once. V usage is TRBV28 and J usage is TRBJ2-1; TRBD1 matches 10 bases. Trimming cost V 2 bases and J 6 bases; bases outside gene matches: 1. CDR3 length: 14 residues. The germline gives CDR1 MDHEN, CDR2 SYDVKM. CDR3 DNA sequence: TGTGCCAGCAGTTTAGGACAGGGGGTCAATGAGCAGTTCTTC. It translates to CASSLGQGVNEQFF.

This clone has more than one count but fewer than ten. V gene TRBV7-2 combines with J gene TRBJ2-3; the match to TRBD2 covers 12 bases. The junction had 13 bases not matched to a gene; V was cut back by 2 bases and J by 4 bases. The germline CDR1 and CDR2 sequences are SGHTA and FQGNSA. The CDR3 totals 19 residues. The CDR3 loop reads CASSLRSGLAGGRADTQYF. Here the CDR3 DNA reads TGTGCCAGCAGCTTAAGGTCCGGGCTAGCGGGGGGGCGGGCAGATACGCAGTATTTT. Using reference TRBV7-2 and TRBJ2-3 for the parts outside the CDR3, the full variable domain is GAGVSQSPSNKVTEKGKDVELRCDPISGHTALYWYRQSLGQGLEFLIYFQGNSAPDKSGLPSDRFSAERTGGSVSTLTIQRTQQEDSAVYLCASSLRSGLAGGRADTQYFGPGTRLTVL.

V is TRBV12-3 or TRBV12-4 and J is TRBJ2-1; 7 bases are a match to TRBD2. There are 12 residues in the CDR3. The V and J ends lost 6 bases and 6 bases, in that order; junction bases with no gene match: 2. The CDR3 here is CASRGLTNEQFF. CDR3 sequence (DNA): TGTGCCAGCAGGGGACTAACCAATGAGCAGTTCTTC.

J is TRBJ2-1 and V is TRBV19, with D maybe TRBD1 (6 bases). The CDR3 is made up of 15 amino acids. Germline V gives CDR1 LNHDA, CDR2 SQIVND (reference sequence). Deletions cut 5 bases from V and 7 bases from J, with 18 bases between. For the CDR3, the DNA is TGTGCCAGTAGTGACAAAGGGGGAGCCATAAATGAGCAGTTCTTC. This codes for CASSDKGGAINEQFF.